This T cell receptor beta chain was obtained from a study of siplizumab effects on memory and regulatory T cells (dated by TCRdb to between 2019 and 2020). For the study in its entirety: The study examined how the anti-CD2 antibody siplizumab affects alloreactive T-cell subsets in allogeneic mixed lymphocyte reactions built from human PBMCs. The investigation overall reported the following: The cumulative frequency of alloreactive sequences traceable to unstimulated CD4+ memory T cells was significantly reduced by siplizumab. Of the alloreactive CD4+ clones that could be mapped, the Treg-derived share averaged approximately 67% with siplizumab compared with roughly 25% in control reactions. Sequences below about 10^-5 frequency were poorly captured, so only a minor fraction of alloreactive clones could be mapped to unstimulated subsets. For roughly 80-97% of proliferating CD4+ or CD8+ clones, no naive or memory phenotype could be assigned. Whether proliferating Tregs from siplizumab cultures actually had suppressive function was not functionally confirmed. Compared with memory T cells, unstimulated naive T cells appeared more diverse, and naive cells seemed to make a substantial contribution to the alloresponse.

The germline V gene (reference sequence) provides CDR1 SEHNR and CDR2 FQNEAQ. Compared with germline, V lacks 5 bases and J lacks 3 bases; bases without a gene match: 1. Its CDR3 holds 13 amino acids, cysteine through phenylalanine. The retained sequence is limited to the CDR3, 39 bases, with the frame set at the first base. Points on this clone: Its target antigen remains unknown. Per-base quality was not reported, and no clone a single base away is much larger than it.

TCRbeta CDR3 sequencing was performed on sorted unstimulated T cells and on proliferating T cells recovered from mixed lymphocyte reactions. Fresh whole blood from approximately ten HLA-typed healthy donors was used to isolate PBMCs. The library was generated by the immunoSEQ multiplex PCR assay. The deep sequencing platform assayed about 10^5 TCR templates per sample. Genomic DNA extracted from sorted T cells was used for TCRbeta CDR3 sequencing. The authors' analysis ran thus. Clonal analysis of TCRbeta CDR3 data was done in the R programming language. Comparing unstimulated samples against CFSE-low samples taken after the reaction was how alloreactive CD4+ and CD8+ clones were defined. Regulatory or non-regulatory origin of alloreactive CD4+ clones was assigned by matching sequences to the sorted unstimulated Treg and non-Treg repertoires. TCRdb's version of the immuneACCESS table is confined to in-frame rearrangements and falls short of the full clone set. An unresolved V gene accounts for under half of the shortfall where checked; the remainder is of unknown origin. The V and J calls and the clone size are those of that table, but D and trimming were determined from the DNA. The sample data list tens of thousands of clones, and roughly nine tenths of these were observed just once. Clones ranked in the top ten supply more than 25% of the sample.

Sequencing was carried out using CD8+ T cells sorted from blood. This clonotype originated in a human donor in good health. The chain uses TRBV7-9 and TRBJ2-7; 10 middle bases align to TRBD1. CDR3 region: CASSDRGLYEQYF. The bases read TGTGCCAGCAGCGACAGGGGGCTCTACGAGCAGTACTTC.